These 9 T cell receptor beta chains originate from one sample sequenced in a study of radiation and T cells in renal cell carcinoma. Measured with immunoSEQ multiplex PCR; TCRdb has only the in-frame clones, and not every one. The sample carries some 80,000 clones, 65% to 90% recorded once. Time point specified: blood 2 weeks post-SBRT. Specified treatment: 15 Gy SBRT to primary tumor, nephrectomy 4 weeks later. This material consisted of blood, taken from a patient whose treatment included radiotherapy and nephrectomy. The source is a woman aged 45-65 years with renal cell carcinoma.

This clone has more than one count but fewer than ten. The chain recombines TRBV6-5 with TRBJ1-1; D is unclear. V lost 6 bases and J 3 bases, leaving 17 bases between the germline ends. Germline V gives CDR1 MNHEY, CDR2 SVGAGI. This CDR3 region has 15 residues. The DNA for the CDR3 is TGTGCCAGCAGACAACTCAGACTACTCCACACTGAAGCTTTCTTT. Translating it yields CASRQLRLLHTEAFF.

The chain recombines TRBV13 with TRBJ1-2, with D possibly TRBD1 on 5 matching bases. Per germline, CDR1 PRHDT and CDR2 FYEKMQ (reference sequence). This CDR3 is 14 amino acids long. The V end lost 1 base, the J end lost 8 bases, and 14 bases lay between the germline ends. This CDR3 reads CASSLDSGGDGYTF. DNA of the CDR3: TGTGCCAGCAGCTTAGATTCAGGAGGGGACGGCTACACCTTC.

This sequence joins TRBV6-6 and TRBJ1-1; 7 nucleotides agree with TRBD1. The CDR3 consists of 14 residues. Germline V gene data show CDR1 as MNHNY and CDR2 as SVGAGI (reference sequence). Trimming removed 6 bases from V and 3 bases from J; junction bases left unmatched: 7. CDR3: CASSHRGEDTEAFF. The CDR3, as DNA: TGTGCCAGCAGCCACAGGGGAGAGGACACTGAAGCTTTCTTT.

The genes are TRBV7-2 and TRBJ2-5; 9 positions agree with TRBD1. The CDR3 extends over 14 amino acids. Germline V CDR1 and CDR2: SGHTA, FQGNSA. J lost 3 bases, V lost 6 bases, and 5 bases had no gene match. CDR3 protein: CASRFTGGEETQYF. The DNA for the CDR3 is TGTGCCAGCAGGTTCACAGGGGGCGAAGAGACCCAGTACTTC.

The rearrangement uses TRBV6-6 and TRBJ2-3, with D unclear. CDR3 length: 14 residues. Germline loops: CDR1 MNHNY, CDR2 SVGAGI (reference sequence). V was pared by 6 bases and J by 2 bases, with 12 bases between. The CDR3 is CASSPAAATDTQYF. The CDR3 DNA reads as TGTGCCAGCAGCCCGGCTGCAGCCACAGATACGCAGTATTTT.

The rearrangement links TRBV19 to TRBJ1-5; D is unclear. V was pared by 5 bases and J by 4 bases, with 9 bases between. Germline loops: CDR1 LNHDA, CDR2 SQIVND (reference sequence). The CDR3 covers 13 residues. CDR3 loop: CASSFGNNQPQHF. The CDR3 DNA reads as TGTGCCAGTAGTTTTGGGAATAATCAGCCCCAGCATTTT.

The rearrangement joins TRBV19 to TRBJ1-5, with D unresolved. V was trimmed by 1 base and J by 4 bases, leaving 11 bases between them. Germline CDR1 is LNHDA and CDR2 is SQIVND (reference sequence). The CDR3 is 15 amino acids. The CDR3 DNA reads TGTGCCAGTAGTATAGCACGGCTCCCTAATCAGCCCCAGCATTTT. Its translation: CASSIARLPNQPQHF.

The rearrangement uses TRBV7-3 and TRBJ2-1; a possible D gene is TRBD2 (6 bases). Germline V gene data show CDR1 as SGHTA and CDR2 as FQGTGA. This CDR3 has 16 amino acids. With 2 bases removed from V and 5 bases from J, the gap between germline ends came to 16 bases. CDR3 bases: TGTGCCAGCAGCTTACCGGCGGGAAGGGGTAACAATGAGCAGTTCTTC. It codes for CASSLPAGRGNNEQFF.

The rearrangement uses TRBV5-6 and TRBJ2-1; TRBD1 or TRBD2 may be the D gene (6 bases each). The CDR3 sequence is 15 residues long. CDR1 SGHDT and CDR2 YYEEEE come from the germline V gene. V was cut by 2 bases and J by 4 bases, with 13 bases left in between. Here the CDR3 DNA reads TGTGCCAGCAGCTTTGTGGGGGCGGGGTACAATGAGCAGTTCTTC. Translated, it gives CASSFVGAGYNEQFF.